This entry lists 3 T cell receptor beta chains sequenced from one sample in a study of cytomegalovirus exposure and HLA in healthy donors. Use of 60 Vbeta and 13 Jbeta primers characterized the PCR. Some clones are missing from TCRdb's copy, which holds only in-frame ones; the method was immunoSEQ multiplex PCR. Altogether under 130,000 clones are present, roughly 70% being singletons, with the ten largest covering about a tenth. The sample taken for sequencing was PBMCs. Source of these receptors: a man aged 40-49 years in good health and CMV-seropositive.

The V gene is TRBV9, the J gene TRBJ1-1, with TRBD1 as a possible D gene (5 bases). This CDR3 region has 15 residues. In germline, CDR1 is SGDLS, CDR2 YYNGEE. Trimming shortened V by 4 bases and J by 5 bases, and 18 bases separated the two germline ends. CDR3 sequence reads: CASSSLSRGGTEAFF. DNA for the CDR3: TGTGCCAGCAGCTCCCTCTCTCGGGGGGGAACTGAAGCTTTCTTT.

The chain is built from TRBV6-1 and TRBJ2-2, with TRBD1 matching over 8 bases. Germline CDR1 MNHNS, CDR2 SASEGT. After removal of 3 bases from V and 6 bases from J, the junction contained 6 bases not matched to a gene. The CDR3 covers 15 residues. The CDR3 loop is CASSDRTGRPGELFF. CDR3 nucleotides: TGTGCCAGCAGTGACAGGACAGGGCGGCCCGGGGAGCTGTTTTTT.

The chain uses TRBV6-5 and TRBJ2-1; 12 nucleotides align to TRBD2. The CDR3 has 15 amino acids. Germline values: CDR1 MNHEY, CDR2 SVGAGI. With 5 bases clipped from V and 6 bases from J, the junction kept 5 bases outside the gene matches. CDR3 in DNA: TGTGCCAGCAGTGTAGGACTAGCGGGGATCAATGAGCAGTTCTTC. Residues: CASSVGLAGINEQFF.